This record covers a single T cell receptor beta chain. Categorization into cohorts depended on clinical history that participants reported. This table comes from immunoSEQ multiplex PCR, and its TCRdb copy is limited to in-frame clones, with some not included. The sample records 280,000 or so clones, roughly 89% being singletons. The data were taken from a study of blood T cell repertoires in COVID-19. The trim removed 5 bases at V and 0 bases at J, leaving 12 bases unmatched. Germline V gene sequence: CDR1 MNHNY, CDR2 SVGAGI (reference sequence). The CDR3 consists of 18 residues. This sequence was found in a young woman with acute COVID-19. The V gene is TRBV6-6, the J gene TRBJ2-3, with 9 positions matching TRBD2. The specimen was PBMCs or T cells enriched from blood (not recorded which). CDR3 in DNA: TGTGCCAGCAGTCCCCGCCCTTCCGGGACTAGCAGCACAGATACGCAGTATTTT. Amino acid sequence: CASSPRPSGTSSTDTQYF.